The rows below give T cell receptor beta chains drawn from one sample of a study of T cell changes during pregnancy in multiple sclerosis. Using immunoSEQ multiplex PCR, the repertoire was profiled, and TCRdb retains in-frame clones only, with some absent. The sample holds roughly 56,000 clones, 88% seen once. The sequences come from peripheral blood, collected in the first trimester of pregnancy. The receptors were gathered from a female donor with multiple sclerosis, enrolled in a pregnancy study. The CDR3 runs from the conserved cysteine through the conserved F or W. A D gene is named only where the DNA matches it firmly. Clone size is shown for a subset of rows, as once, few, many or a class of expanded clone.

TRBV7-2	NA	TRBJ2-3	NA	TGTGCCAGCAGCGCGACAGGAGATACGCAGTATTTT	CASSATGDTQYF
TRBV5-1	NA	TRBJ2-7	TRBD1	TGCGCCAGCAGCTTGGCCTCCGGGACAGGGACTTACGAGCAGTACTTC	CASSLASGTGTYEQYF
TRBV19	NA	TRBJ2-3	TRBD2	TGTGCCAGTAGCAATCGGGTGACTAGCGGGCTTGCAGATACGCAGTATTTT	CASSNRVTSGLADTQYF
TRBV4-2	NA	TRBJ2-6	TRBD2	TGTGCCAGCAGCCAAGTGGGAGGGAGGGCCGCTGGGGCCAACGTCCTGACTTTC	CASSQVGGRAAGANVLTF
TRBV28	few	TRBJ1-4	TRBD1	TGTGCCAGCAGGAGGACAGGGGGCTTTTTGGCAACTAATGAAAAACTGTTTTTT	CASRRTGGFLATNEKLFF
TRBV5-1	NA	TRBJ2-5	TRBD2	TGCGCCAGCACCCCTACGGGGGGGGCACGAGAGACCCAGTACTTC	CASTPTGGARETQYF
TRBV9	NA	TRBJ2-5	TRBD2	TGTGCCAGCAGCGTATACACGGGAGGGCCCCAGGAGACCCAGTACTTC	CASSVYTGGPQETQYF
TRBV30	NA	TRBJ2-4	NA	TGTGCCTGGAGTAACAATCCGGGTGCGGGCGCTCTTAACATTCAGTACTTC	CAWSNNPGAGALNIQYF
TRBV7-9	NA	TRBJ1-1	NA	TGTGCCAGCAGCCGCAGGGATACTGAAGCTTTCTTT	CASSRRDTEAFF
TRBV6-1	NA	TRBJ1-2	NA	TGTGCCAGCAGTGATATATATGGCTACACCTTC	CASSDIYGYTF